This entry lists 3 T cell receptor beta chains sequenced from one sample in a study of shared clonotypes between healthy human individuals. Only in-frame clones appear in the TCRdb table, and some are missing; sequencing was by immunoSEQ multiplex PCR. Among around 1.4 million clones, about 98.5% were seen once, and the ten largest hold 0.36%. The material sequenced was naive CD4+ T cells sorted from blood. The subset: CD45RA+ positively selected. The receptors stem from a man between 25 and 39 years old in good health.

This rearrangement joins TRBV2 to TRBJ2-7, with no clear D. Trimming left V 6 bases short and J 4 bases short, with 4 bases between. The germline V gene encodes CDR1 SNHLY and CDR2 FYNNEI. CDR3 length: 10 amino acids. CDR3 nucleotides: TGTGCCAGCAGAGTTTACGAGCAGTACTTC. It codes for CASRVYEQYF.

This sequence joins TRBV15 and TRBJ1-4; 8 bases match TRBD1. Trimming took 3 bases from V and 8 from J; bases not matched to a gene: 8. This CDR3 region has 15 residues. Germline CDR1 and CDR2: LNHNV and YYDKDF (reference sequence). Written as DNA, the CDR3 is TGTGCCACCAGCAGGCCACAGGGGGATCGGGAAAAACTGTTTTTT. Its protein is CATSRPQGDREKLFF.

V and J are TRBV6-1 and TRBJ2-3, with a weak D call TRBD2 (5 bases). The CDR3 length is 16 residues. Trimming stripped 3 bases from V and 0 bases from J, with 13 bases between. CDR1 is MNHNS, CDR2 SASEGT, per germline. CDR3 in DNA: TGTGCCAGCAGTGATCCGGACTGGTTCAGCACAGATACGCAGTATTTT. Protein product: CASSDPDWFSTDTQYF.